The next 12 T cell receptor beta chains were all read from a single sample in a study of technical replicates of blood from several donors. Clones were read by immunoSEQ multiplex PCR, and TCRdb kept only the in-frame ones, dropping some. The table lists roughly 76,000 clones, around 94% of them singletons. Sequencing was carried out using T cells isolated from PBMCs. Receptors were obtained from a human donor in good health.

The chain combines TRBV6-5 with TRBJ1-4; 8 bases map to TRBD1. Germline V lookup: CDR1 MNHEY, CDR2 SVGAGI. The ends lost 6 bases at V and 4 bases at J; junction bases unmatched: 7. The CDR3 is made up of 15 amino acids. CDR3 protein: CASSTQGAVNEKLFF. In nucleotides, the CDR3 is TGTGCCAGCAGCACCCAGGGGGCTGTTAATGAAAAACTGTTTTTT.

The CDR3 nucleotides read TGCGCCAGCAGGACCGGGAGAAAGGGCGAGCAGTACTTC. It translates to CASRTGRKGEQYF. J is TRBJ2-7 and V is TRBV10-1; a possible D gene is TRBD2 (6 bases). With 6 bases removed from V and 6 bases from J, the gap between germline ends came to 15 bases. Germline loops: CDR1 WNHNN, CDR2 SYGVQD (reference sequence). The CDR3 is made up of 13 amino acids.

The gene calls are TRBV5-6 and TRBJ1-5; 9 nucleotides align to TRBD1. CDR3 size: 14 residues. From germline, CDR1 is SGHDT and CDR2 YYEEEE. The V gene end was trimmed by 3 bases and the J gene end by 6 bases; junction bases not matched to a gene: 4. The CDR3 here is CASSSGTGTQPQHF. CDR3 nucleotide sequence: TGTGCCAGCAGCTCCGGGACAGGGACTCAGCCCCAGCATTTT.

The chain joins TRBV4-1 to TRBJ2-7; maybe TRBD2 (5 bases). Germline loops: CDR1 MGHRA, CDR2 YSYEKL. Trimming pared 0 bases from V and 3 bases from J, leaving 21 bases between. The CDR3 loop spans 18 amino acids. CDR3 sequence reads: CASSQDHGILPGIYEQYF. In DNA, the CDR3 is TGCGCCAGCAGCCAAGACCATGGTATCCTCCCGGGAATCTACGAGCAGTACTTC.

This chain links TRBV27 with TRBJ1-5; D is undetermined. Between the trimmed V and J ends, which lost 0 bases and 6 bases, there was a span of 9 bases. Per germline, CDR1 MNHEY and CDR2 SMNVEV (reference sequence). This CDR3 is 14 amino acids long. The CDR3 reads CASSLSGDLQPQHF. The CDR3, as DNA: TGTGCCAGCAGTTTATCCGGGGATCTTCAGCCCCAGCATTTT.

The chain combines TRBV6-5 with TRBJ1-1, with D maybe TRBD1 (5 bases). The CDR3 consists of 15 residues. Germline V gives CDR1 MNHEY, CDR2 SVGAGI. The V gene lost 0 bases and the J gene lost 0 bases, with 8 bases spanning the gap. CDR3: CASSYSAGVNTEAFF. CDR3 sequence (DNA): TGTGCCAGCAGTTACTCGGCGGGGGTGAACACTGAAGCTTTCTTT.

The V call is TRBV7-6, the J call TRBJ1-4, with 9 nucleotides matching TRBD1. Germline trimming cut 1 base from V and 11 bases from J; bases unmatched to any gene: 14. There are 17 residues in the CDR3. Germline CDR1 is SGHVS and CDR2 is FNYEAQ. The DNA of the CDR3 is TGTGCCAGCAGCTTAGGGGGACAGGGTATCTTTCCTTTGAAACTGTTTTTT. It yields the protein CASSLGGQGIFPLKLFF. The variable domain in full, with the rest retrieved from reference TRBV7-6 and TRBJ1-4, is GAGVSQSPRYKVTKRGQDVALRCDPISGHVSLYWYRQALGQGPEFLTYFNYEAQQDKSGLPNDRFSAERPEGSISTLTIQRTEQRDSAMYRCASSLGGQGIFPLKLFFGSGTQLSVL.

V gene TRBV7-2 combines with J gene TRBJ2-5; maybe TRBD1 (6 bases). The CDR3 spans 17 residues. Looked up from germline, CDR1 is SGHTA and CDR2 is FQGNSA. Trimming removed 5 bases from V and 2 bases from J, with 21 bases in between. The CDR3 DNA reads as TGTGCCAGCAGCCCTAAAGGTACAGGGCGGGTGCAAGAGACCCAGTACTTC. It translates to CASSPKGTGRVQETQYF.

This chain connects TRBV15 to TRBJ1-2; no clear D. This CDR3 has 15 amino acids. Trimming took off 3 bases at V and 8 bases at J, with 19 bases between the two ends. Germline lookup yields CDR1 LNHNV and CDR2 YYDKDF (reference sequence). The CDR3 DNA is TGTGCCACCAGCAGGTCGATGGCCGGCTTGGGCGGCTACACCTTC. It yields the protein CATSRSMAGLGGYTF.

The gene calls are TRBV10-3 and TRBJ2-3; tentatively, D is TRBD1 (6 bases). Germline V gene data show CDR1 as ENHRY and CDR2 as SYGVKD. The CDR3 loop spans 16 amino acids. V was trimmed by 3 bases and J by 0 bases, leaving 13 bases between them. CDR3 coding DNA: TGTGCCATCAGTGATACAGGGTCCCCTAGCACAGATACGCAGTATTTT. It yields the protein CAISDTGSPSTDTQYF.

In DNA, the CDR3 is TGTGCCAGCTCCACTCCCGACAGGGTGTACGCTTTCTTT. This codes for CASSTPDRVYAFF. The chain has TRBV5-4 and TRBJ1-1; TRBD1 matches at 7 bases. The CDR3 runs 13 residues. The germline CDR1 and CDR2 sequences are SGHNT and YYREEE (reference sequence). V gave up 7 bases and J gave up 11 bases; unmatched junction bases: 14.

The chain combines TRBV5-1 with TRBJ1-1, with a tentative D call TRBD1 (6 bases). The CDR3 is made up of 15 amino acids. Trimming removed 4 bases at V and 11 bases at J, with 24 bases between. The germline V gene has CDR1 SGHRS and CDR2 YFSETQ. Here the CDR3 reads CASSPTMGGPRRAFF. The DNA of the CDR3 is TGCGCCAGCAGCCCTACGATGGGGGGGCCGAGACGGGCTTTCTTT. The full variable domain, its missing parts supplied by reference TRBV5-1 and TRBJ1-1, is KAGVTQTPRYLIKTRGQQVTLSCSPISGHRSVSWYQQTPGQGLQFLFEYFSETQRNKGNFPGRFSGRQFSNSRSEMNVSTLELGDSALYLCASSPTMGGPRRAFFGQGTRLTVV.